This note documents a single T cell receptor beta chain sequence. There is no known antigen for this receptor. Base qualities are missing; no much larger clone stands one base away. Libraries were prepared through the immunoSEQ multiplex PCR assay. Imported from immuneACCESS, the table was reduced by TCRdb to in-frame sequences with V and J called. These copies leave out some clones; in studies compared against another copy, an unresolved V gene accounts for under half, and the cause of the remainder is not known. This sample comprises approximately 220,000 clones, over 90% of them detected only once. Roughly 1.6% of the sample goes to the ten largest clones. This entry belongs to a study of control samples from healthy donors and cancer patients (dated by TCRdb to between 2020 and 2021). The CDR3 measures 18 amino acids from cysteine to phenylalanine. The sequence is cut down to CDR3 DNA, 54 bases in frame from base 1. V lost 4 bases and J lost 2 bases, and the count of bases not matched to a germline gene is 12.

Sample: blood. In this chain, TRBV23-1 is recombined with TRBJ1-4; TRBD1 fits 8 bases in the junction. TRBV23-1 belongs to the ORF category, with a function that is uncertain. The sequence was obtained from a man in his fifties or sixties in good health. In nucleotide form, the sequence is TGCGCCAGCAGTCCTACGAGAGGGAGACAGGGGACTAATGAAAAACTGTTTTTT. This yields the protein CASSPTRGRQGTNEKLFF.